This T cell receptor (beta chain) is drawn from a study of early T cells in non-severe SARS-CoV-2 infection. Study details: Sequencing targeted bulk RNA from unsorted whole blood, leaving chains unpaired.

The CDR3 contains 17 residues. Germline CDR1 MNHEY, CDR2 SVGEGT. V gave up 2 bases and J gave up 3 bases, with 18 bases separating them. Findings of the study overall: Comparison of clonotypes with VDJdb favored anti-spike CD8 responses while missing private and CD4 specificities.

For this clonotype: Its antigen is undetermined.

Individual cDNA molecules received unique molecular identifiers during library preparation. TCRdb itself ran the 5' RACE reads through MiXCR, one entry per CDR3 protein. The table lists approximately 35,000 distinct CDR3 sequences, about 5% of them singletons, with 13% to 15% in the top ten. V and J are TRBV6-2 or TRBV6-3 and TRBJ2-3, with D perhaps TRBD1 or TRBD2 (5 bases each). The clonotype originates from an adult who was a healthcare worker with PCR-confirmed SARS-CoV-2 infection or an uninfected control (not recorded which). The specimen sequenced was whole blood. The CDR3 DNA follows: TGTGCCAGCAGTTACCCTCCCGGAGAGGGACGGACAGATACGCAGTATTTT. Its protein is CASSYPPGEGRTDTQYF.